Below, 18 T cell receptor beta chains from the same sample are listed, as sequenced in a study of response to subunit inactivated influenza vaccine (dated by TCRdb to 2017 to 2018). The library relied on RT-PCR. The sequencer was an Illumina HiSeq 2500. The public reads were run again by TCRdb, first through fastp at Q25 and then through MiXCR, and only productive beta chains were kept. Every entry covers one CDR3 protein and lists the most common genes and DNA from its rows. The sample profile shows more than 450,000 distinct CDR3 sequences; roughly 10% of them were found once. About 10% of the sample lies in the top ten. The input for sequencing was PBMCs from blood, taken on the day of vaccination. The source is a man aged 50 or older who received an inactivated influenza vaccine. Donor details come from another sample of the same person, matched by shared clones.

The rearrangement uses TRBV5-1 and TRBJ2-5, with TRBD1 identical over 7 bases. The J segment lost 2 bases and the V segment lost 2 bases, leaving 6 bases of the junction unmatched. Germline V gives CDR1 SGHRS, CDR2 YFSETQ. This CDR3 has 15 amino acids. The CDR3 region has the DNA TGCGCCAGCAGCTTACAGGGGCAGGGACAAGAGACCCAGTACTTC. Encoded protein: CASSLQGQGQETQYF.

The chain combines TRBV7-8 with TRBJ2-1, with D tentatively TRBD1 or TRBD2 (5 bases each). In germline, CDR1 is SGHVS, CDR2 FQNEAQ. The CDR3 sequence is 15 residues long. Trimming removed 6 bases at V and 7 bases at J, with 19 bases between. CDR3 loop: CASSKTGTPGNEQFF. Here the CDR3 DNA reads TGTGCCAGCAGTAAGACCGGGACCCCCGGAAATGAGCAGTTCTTC.

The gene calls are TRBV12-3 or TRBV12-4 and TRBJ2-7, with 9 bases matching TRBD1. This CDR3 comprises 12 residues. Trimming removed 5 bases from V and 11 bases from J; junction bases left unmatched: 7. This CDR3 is CASSLRQGGEYF. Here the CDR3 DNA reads TGTGCCAGCAGTCTAAGACAGGGGGGGGAGTACTTC.

The CDR3 nucleotides read TGTGCCAGCAGTGAATACCCGACAGGGGGATTAGCTCTCACAGATACGCAGTATTTT. Encoded protein: CASSEYPTGGLALTDTQYF. This chain links TRBV25-1 with TRBJ2-3, with 9 bases matching TRBD1. The CDR3 extends over 19 amino acids. V dropped 0 bases and J dropped 2; count of bases not matched to a gene: 12. Germline V gene sequence: CDR1 MGHDK, CDR2 SYGVNS.

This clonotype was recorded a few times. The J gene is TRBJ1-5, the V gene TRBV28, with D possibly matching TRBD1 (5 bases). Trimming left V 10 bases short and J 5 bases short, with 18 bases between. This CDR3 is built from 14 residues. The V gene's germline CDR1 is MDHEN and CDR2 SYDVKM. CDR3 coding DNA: TGTGCCACCTGGACACTAAGCACGGATCAGCCCCAGCATTTT. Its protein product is CATWTLSTDQPQHF.

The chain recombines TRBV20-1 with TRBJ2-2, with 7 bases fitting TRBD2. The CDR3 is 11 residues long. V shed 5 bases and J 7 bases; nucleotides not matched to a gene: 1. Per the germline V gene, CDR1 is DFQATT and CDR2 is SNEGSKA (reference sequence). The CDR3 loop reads CSAGGGGELFF. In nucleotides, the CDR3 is TGCAGTGCTGGGGGGGGCGGGGAGCTGTTTTTT.

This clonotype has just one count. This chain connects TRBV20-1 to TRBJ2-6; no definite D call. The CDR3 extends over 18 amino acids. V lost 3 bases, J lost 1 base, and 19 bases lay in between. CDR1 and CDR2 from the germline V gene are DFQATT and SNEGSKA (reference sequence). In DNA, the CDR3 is TGCAGTGCTAGGCCCGATAAGGGCTCCCGATCTGGGGCCAACGTCCTGACTTTC. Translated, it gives CSARPDKGSRSGANVLTF.

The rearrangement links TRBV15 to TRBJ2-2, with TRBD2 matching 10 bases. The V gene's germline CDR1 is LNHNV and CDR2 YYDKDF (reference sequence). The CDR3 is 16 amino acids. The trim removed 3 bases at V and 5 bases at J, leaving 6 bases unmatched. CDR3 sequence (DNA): TGTGCCACCAGCAGTGGGACTAGCGTAGGGACCGGGGAGCTGTTTTTT. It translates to CATSSGTSVGTGELFF.

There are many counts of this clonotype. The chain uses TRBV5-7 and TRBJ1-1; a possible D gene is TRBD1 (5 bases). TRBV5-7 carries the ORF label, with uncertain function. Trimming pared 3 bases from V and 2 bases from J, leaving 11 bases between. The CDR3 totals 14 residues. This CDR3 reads CASSYRRVNTEAFF. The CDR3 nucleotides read TGTGCCAGCAGCTATCGCAGGGTTAACACTGAAGCTTTCTTT.

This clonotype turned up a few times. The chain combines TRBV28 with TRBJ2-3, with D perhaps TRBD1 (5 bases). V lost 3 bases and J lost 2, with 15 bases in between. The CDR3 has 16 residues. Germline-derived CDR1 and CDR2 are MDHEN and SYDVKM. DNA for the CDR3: TGTGCCAGCAGTTTTATCGTGACAGCGAACACAGATACGCAGTATTTT. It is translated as CASSFIVTANTDTQYF.

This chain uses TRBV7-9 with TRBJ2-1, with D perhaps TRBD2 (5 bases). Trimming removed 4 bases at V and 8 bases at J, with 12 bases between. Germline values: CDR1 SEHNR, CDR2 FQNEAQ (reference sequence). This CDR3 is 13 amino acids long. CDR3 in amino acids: CASSYAMRDEQFF. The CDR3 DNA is TGTGCCAGCAGCTACGCTATGCGGGATGAGCAGTTCTTC.

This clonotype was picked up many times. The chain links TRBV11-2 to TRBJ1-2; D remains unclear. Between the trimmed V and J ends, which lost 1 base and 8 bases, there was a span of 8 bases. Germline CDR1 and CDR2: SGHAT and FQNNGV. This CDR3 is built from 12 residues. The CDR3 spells CASSLGGGGYTF. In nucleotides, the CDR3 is TGTGCCAGCAGCTTAGGGGGAGGGGGCTACACCTTC.

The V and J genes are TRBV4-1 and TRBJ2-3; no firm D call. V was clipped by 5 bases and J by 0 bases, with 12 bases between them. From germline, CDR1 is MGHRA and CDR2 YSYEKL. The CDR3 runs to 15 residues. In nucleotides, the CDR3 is TGCGCCAGCAGCAGCACAAGATCTAGCACAGATACGCAGTATTTT. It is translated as CASSSTRSSTDTQYF.

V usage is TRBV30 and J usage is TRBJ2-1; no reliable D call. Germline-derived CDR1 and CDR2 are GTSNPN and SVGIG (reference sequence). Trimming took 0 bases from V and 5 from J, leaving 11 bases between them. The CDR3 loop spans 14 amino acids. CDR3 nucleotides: TGTGCCTGGAGTGTTATGACCGTGGACAATGAGCAGTTCTTC. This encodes CAWSVMTVDNEQFF.

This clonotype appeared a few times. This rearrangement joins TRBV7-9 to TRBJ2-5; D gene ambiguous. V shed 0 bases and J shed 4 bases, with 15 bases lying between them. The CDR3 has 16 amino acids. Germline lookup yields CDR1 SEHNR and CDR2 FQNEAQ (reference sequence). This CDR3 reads CASSLAALGWAETQYF. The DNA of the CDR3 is TGTGCCAGCAGCTTAGCCGCCCTTGGATGGGCAGAGACCCAGTACTTC.

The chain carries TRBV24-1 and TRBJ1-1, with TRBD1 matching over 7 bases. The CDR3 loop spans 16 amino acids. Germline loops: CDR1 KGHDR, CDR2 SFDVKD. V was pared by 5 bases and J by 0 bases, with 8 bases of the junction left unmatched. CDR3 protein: CATSGIGTDMNTEAFF. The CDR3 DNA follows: TGTGCCACCAGTGGTATCGGGACAGATATGAACACTGAAGCTTTCTTT.

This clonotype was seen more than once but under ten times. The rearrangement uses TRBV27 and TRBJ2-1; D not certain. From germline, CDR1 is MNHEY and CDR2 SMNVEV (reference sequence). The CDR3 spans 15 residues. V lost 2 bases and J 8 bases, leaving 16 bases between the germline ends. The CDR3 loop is CASSLVGPSIDEQFF. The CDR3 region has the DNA TGTGCCAGCAGTTTAGTCGGACCTTCCATCGATGAGCAGTTCTTC.

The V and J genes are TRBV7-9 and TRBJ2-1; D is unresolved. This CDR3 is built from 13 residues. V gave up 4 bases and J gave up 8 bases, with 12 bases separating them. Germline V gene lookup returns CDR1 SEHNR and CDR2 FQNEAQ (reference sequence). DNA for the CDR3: TGTGCCAGCAGCTCCCCTTTTGGCGATGAGCAGTTCTTC. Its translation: CASSSPFGDEQFF.